The clone carrying this T cell receptor beta chain was found a few times. TCRdb recomputed calls from the 5' RACE reads with MiXCR, one row per CDR3 protein. The data show more than 400,000 distinct CDR3 sequences, around 15% seen once. These data originate in a study of identical twins. V gave up 6 bases and J gave up 3 bases; unmatched junction bases: 4. The CDR3 extends over 14 amino acids. Germline loops: CDR1 LGHDT, CDR2 YNNKEL (reference sequence). These data were also reused for a study on yellow fever vaccine responses in identical twins.

The gene calls are TRBV3-1 and TRBJ2-1; 8 positions agree with TRBD2. This receptor was identified in a woman aged 18-35 years in good health. Material: CD4+ T cells sorted from blood. For the CDR3, the DNA is TGTGCCAGCAGTCGGGGGGGATTCTACAATGAGCAGTTCTTC. Translated: CASSRGGFYNEQFF.